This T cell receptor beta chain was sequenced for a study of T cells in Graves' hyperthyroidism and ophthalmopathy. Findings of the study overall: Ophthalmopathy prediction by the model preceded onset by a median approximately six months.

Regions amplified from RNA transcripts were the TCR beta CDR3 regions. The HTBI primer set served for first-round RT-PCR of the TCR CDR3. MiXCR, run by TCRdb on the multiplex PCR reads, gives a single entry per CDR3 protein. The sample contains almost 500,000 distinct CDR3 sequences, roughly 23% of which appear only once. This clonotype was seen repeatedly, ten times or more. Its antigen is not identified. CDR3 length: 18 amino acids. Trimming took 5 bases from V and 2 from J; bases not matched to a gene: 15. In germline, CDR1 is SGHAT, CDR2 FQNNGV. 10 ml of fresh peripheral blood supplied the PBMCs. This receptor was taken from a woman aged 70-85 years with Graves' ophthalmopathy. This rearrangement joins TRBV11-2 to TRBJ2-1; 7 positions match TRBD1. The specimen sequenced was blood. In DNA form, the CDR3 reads TGTGCCAGCAGCCTTCGCCTCTTAACAGGGGTGACCTACAATGAGCAGTTCTTC. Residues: CASSLRLLTGVTYNEQFF.